The 18 T cell receptor beta chains listed next were all sequenced from one sample in a study of intratumoral heterogeneity in liver cancer. The repertoire was sequenced with immunoSEQ multiplex PCR; TCRdb's copy has only in-frame clones and lacks some. Among 20,000 to 25,000 clones listed, just under 75% were seen once. Sequenced material: tumor-adjacent normal tissue, taken before any cancer treatment. The receptor source for this set is a woman in her seventies with hepatocellular carcinoma.

The CDR3 sequence is CASSLVRRSGTDTQYF. Here the CDR3 DNA reads TGTGCCAGCAGCTTAGTGCGAAGGAGCGGGACAGATACGCAGTATTTT. The chain couples TRBV7-2 to TRBJ2-3; D is perhaps TRBD2 (6 bases). Per the germline V gene, CDR1 is SGHTA and CDR2 is FQGNSA. Deletions cut 1 base from V and 3 bases from J, with 14 bases between. The length of the CDR3 is 16 residues.

The V gene is TRBV7-9, the J gene TRBJ1-2, with TRBD1 matching 9 bases. Per germline, CDR1 SEHNR and CDR2 FQNEAQ (reference sequence). CDR3 length: 14 residues. J lost 6 bases, V lost 5 bases, and 7 bases had no gene match. The CDR3 loop reads CASSPGDRADGYTF. The CDR3 region has the DNA TGTGCCAGCAGCCCGGGGGACAGGGCGGATGGCTACACCTTC.

The rearrangement uses TRBV11-3 and TRBJ2-3; the D is unclear. Germline values: CDR1 SGHNT, CDR2 YENEEA. This CDR3 comprises 16 residues. V dropped 1 base and J dropped 0 bases, with 11 bases sitting between them. CDR3 amino acids: CASSLGDKPSTDTQYF. For the CDR3, the DNA is TGTGCCAGCAGCTTAGGAGACAAGCCTAGCACAGATACGCAGTATTTT.

The chain has TRBV19 and TRBJ1-1; tentative D call: TRBD1 (6 bases). The CDR3 sequence is 14 residues long. Looked up from germline, CDR1 is LNHDA and CDR2 is SQIVND (reference sequence). Trimming cost V 6 bases and J 5 bases, with 16 bases left between them. CDR3 sequence: CASRSGARITEAFF. The CDR3 DNA reads as TGTGCCAGTAGGTCAGGGGCTCGTATTACTGAAGCTTTCTTT.

CDR3 sequence reads: CASSHRGQGEKLFF. The CDR3 DNA reads as TGTGCCAGCAGCCACAGGGGCCAAGGTGAAAAACTGTTTTTT. V is TRBV7-3 and J is TRBJ1-4; 7 nucleotides agree with TRBD1. There are 14 residues in the CDR3. Germline CDR1 and CDR2: SGHTA and FQGTGA. V was pared by 5 bases and J by 7 bases, with 7 bases of the junction left unmatched.

The J gene is TRBJ2-3, the V gene TRBV6-5; D possibly corresponds to TRBD2 (6 bases). This CDR3 has 15 amino acids. The germline V gene encodes CDR1 MNHEY and CDR2 SVGAGI. V dropped 5 bases and J dropped 0 bases, with 12 bases sitting between them. The CDR3 is CASSPEGTSTDTQYF. Here the CDR3 DNA reads TGTGCCAGCAGTCCGGAGGGTACTAGCACAGATACGCAGTATTTT.

The rearrangement links TRBV7-9 to TRBJ2-1, with TRBD1 identical over 10 bases. There are 15 residues in the CDR3. With 7 bases clipped from V and 8 bases from J, the junction kept 11 bases outside the gene matches. Germline values: CDR1 SEHNR, CDR2 FQNEAQ (reference sequence). DNA for the CDR3: TGTGCCAGCATCGATCCCGGGACAGGGGATCATGAGCAGTTCTTC. It yields the protein CASIDPGTGDHEQFF.

V is TRBV28 and J is TRBJ1-2; D ambiguous. The V gene lost 4 bases and the J gene lost 7 bases, with 7 bases spanning the gap. The length of the CDR3 is 11 residues. Germline V gives CDR1 MDHEN, CDR2 SYDVKM. CDR3 amino acids: CASSSTLGYTF. The CDR3 DNA reads as TGTGCCAGCAGTTCCACACTTGGCTACACCTTC.

The chain carries TRBV3-1 (or the pseudogene TRBV3-2) and TRBJ2-3; TRBD2 might be the D (5 bases). This CDR3 is built from 16 residues. CDR1 is LGHDT, CDR2 YNNKEL, per germline (reference sequence). V was shortened by 1 base and J by 4 bases, with 15 bases between the two germline ends. The CDR3 loop reads CASSQVTGISPDTQYF. The CDR3 DNA is TGTGCCAGCAGCCAAGTCACGGGAATATCCCCAGATACGCAGTATTTT.

In this sample, this clone turned up a few times. The V gene is TRBV6-5, the J gene TRBJ1-2, with D possibly matching TRBD1 (5 bases). The V and J ends lost 4 bases and 6 bases respectively, with 12 bases between them. This CDR3 region has 13 residues. Germline V CDR1 and CDR2: MNHEY, SVGAGI. The CDR3 loop is CASSSTGFHGYTF. CDR3 coding DNA: TGTGCCAGCAGTTCCACAGGATTCCATGGCTACACCTTC.

V gene TRBV18 combines with J gene TRBJ1-3, with D perhaps TRBD1 (5 bases). This CDR3 region has 14 residues. Germline V gene sequence: CDR1 KGHSH, CDR2 LQKENI. Trimming cost V 2 bases and J 4 bases, with 9 bases left between them. The CDR3 spells CASSPGTRGNTIYF. CDR3 bases: TGTGCCAGCTCACCAGGGACGCGAGGAAACACCATATATTTT. Combining the CDR3 with reference TRBV18 and TRBJ1-3 gives the whole variable domain NAGVMQNPRHLVRRRGQEARLRCSPMKGHSHVYWYRQLPEEGLKFMVYLQKENIIDESGMPKERFSAEFPKEGPSILRIQQVVRGDSAAYFCASSPGTRGNTIYFGEGSWLTVV.

This chain uses TRBV14 with TRBJ2-7; D gene uncertain. V was trimmed by 3 bases and J by 2 bases, leaving 14 bases between them. The germline gives CDR1 SGHDN, CDR2 FVKESK. The CDR3 spans 15 residues. The CDR3 sequence: CASSQYSHGTYEQYF. The DNA of the CDR3 is TGTGCCAGCAGCCAGTATAGTCACGGAACCTACGAGCAGTACTTC.

The J gene is TRBJ1-3, the V gene TRBV6-5, with unresolved D. The ends were cut back, 7 bases at V and 0 bases at J, with 13 bases in the middle. The CDR3 has 15 amino acids. CDR1 is MNHEY and CDR2 is SVGAGI in the germline V gene. The CDR3 nucleotides read TGTGCCAGCAAGCCCCGCGGGCCCTCTGGAAACACCATATATTTT. Protein: CASKPRGPSGNTIYF.

This chain links TRBV30 with TRBJ2-1; possible D gene TRBD1, 6 bases. Germline V CDR1 and CDR2: GTSNPN, SVGIG (reference sequence). The CDR3 has 16 residues. V lost 4 bases and J 3 bases, leaving 19 bases between the germline ends. The CDR3 DNA sequence: TGTGCCTGGATACCGGCGGCAGGGGAGCGCTACAATGAGCAGTTCTTC. This codes for CAWIPAAGERYNEQFF.

Within the sample, this clone is medium-sized (0.01 to 0.1%). The chain employs TRBV19 and TRBJ1-2; D unresolved. Deletions cut 2 bases from V and 4 bases from J, with 8 bases between. This CDR3 is 13 amino acids long. Looked up from germline, CDR1 is LNHDA and CDR2 is SQIVND (reference sequence). The CDR3 bases are TGTGCCAGTAGTATACTGGACCGCTATGGCTACACCTTC. This encodes CASSILDRYGYTF.

The V and J genes are TRBV2 and TRBJ2-6; D unresolved. This CDR3 spans 15 amino acids. Trimming stripped 5 bases from V and 0 bases from J, with 8 bases between. In germline, CDR1 is SNHLY, CDR2 FYNNEI. CDR3 DNA sequence: TGTGCCAGCAGTCGCGACGGCTCTGGGGCCAACGTCCTGACTTTC. It yields the protein CASSRDGSGANVLTF.

V usage is TRBV5-8 and J usage is TRBJ2-3; D unresolved. There are 14 residues in the CDR3. CDR1 is SGHTS, CDR2 YDEGEE, per germline. The germline V and J ends were trimmed by 0 bases and 4 bases, with 9 bases remaining between them. The CDR3 is CASSLAYLSDTQYF. The CDR3 coding sequence is TGTGCCAGCAGCTTGGCCTATCTCTCAGATACGCAGTATTTT.

This chain connects TRBV6-5 to TRBJ2-1; D uncertain. The CDR3 covers 13 residues. Between the trimmed V and J ends, which lost 2 bases and 6 bases, there was a span of 8 bases. Germline-derived CDR1 and CDR2 are MNHEY and SVGAGI. In DNA, the CDR3 is TGTGCCAGCAGTTACCAACAGACCAATGAGCAGTTCTTC. It specifies CASSYQQTNEQFF.